The following is a T cell receptor beta chain sequence with its context. The data were obtained in a study of blood T cells in healthy people across ages. A sample-barcoded 5' primer and a J-beta primer mix were used in a second PCR of about 6 to 11 cycles. Each CDR3 protein gets one entry after TCRdb re-called the 5' RACE reads with MiXCR. The sample yields more than 550,000 distinct CDR3 sequences, around a fifth seen once. Trimming pared 0 bases from V and 1 base from J, leaving 9 bases between. In germline, CDR1 is LNHNV, CDR2 YYDKDF (reference sequence). The CDR3 is made up of 15 amino acids. This clonotype was sampled from a man in his 70s in good health. Sequencing was carried out using blood. The J gene is TRBJ1-1, the V gene TRBV15, with D perhaps TRBD1 (5 bases). Here the CDR3 reads CATSRDWGGNTEAFF. CDR3 nucleotides: TGTGCCACCAGCAGAGATTGGGGGGGGAACACTGAAGCTTTCTTT.